A selection of T cell receptor beta chains follows, all from one sample in a study of identical twins. TCRdb reprocessed the 5' RACE reads via MiXCR and lists one record per CDR3 protein. The sample includes roughly 710,000 distinct CDR3 sequences, roughly 6.2% seen only once; the top ten take 1.5% to 2%. The sample comprised naive T cells sorted from blood. These receptors were taken from a man younger than 35 in good health. The CDR3 runs from the conserved cysteine through the conserved F or W. A D gene is named only where the DNA matches it firmly. Rows may omit the clone size; those that give it use once, few, many or a size class.

clone size	V gene	J gene	CDR3 length	D gene	CDR3 protein	CDR3 DNA
many	TRBV12-3/TRBV12-4	TRBJ2-1	16	TRBD2	CASRGLAGVAYNEQFF	TGTGCCAGCAGGGGACTAGCGGGAGTCGCCTACAATGAGCAGTTCTTC
few	TRBV12-3/TRBV12-4	TRBJ1-2	13	.	CASSLYRDYGYTF	TGTGCCAGCAGTTTGTACAGGGACTATGGCTACACCTTC
many	TRBV29-1	TRBJ2-5	11	.	CSVAPGETQYF	TGCAGCGTTGCCCCCGGGGAGACCCAGTACTTC
.	TRBV2	TRBJ2-3	14	.	CASLNGQSTDTQYF	TGTGCCAGCTTGAACGGGCAAAGCACAGATACGCAGTATTTT
many	TRBV20-1	TRBJ1-4	15	TRBD1	CSASSLDRVREKLFF	TGCAGTGCTAGTTCCCTCGACAGGGTTCGGGAAAAACTGTTTTTT
few	TRBV4-3	TRBJ2-7	16	.	CASSQDPANLMYEQYF	TGCGCCAGCAGCCAAGATCCGGCGAACCTCATGTACGAGCAGTACTTC
many	TRBV7-9	TRBJ2-3	16	TRBD2	CASSLPGLAGPDTQYF	TGTGCCAGCAGCTTACCGGGACTAGCGGGTCCAGATACGCAGTATTTT
many	TRBV12-3/TRBV12-4	TRBJ1-1	15	.	CASGYRRGMNTEAFF	TGTGCCAGCGGGTATCGGAGGGGAATGAACACTGAAGCTTTCTTT
many	TRBV7-9	TRBJ1-1	17	.	CASSFSRDFQLNTEAFF	TGTGCCAGCAGCTTCTCCCGGGACTTCCAACTGAACACTGAAGCTTTCTTT
many	TRBV6-5	TRBJ2-3	15	TRBD1	CASSYTGQGGDTQYF	TGTGCCAGCAGTTACACGGGACAGGGCGGAGATACGCAGTATTTT
many	TRBV25-1	TRBJ1-5	17	TRBD1	CARTGTGGAYSNQPQHF	TGTGCCAGGACCGGGACAGGGGGTGCTTATAGCAATCAGCCCCAGCATTTT
.	TRBV12-3/TRBV12-4	TRBJ1-2	12	.	CASSGHRAGYTF	TGTGCCAGCAGTGGCCACAGGGCCGGCTACACCTTC
many	TRBV2	TRBJ1-5	13	.	CASSEQGGQPQHF	TGTGCCAGCAGTGAACAGGGAGGACAGCCCCAGCATTTT
few	TRBV12-3/TRBV12-4	TRBJ1-5	15	.	CASSLSREGDQPQHF	TGTGCCAGCAGTTTAAGCAGGGAAGGGGATCAGCCCCAGCATTTT
many	TRBV12-3/TRBV12-4	TRBJ2-5	14	TRBD2	CASSPVAGMETQYF	TGTGCCAGCAGTCCCGTAGCGGGAATGGAGACCCAGTACTTC
few	TRBV20-1	TRBJ2-6	18	.	CSARVADRTDSGANVLTF	TGCAGTGCTAGAGTGGCCGACAGGACCGACTCTGGGGCCAACGTCCTGACTTTC
many	TRBV7-3	TRBJ2-7	16	TRBD2	CASSSDGTSGRSEQYF	TGTGCCAGCAGCTCTGACGGGACTAGCGGGAGAAGTGAGCAGTACTTC
few	TRBV3-1	TRBJ1-1	14	.	CASSQRASNTEAFF	TGTGCCAGCAGCCAACGGGCTTCGAACACTGAAGCTTTCTTT
many	TRBV29-1	TRBJ1-2	13	TRBD1	CSAKDRFNYGYTF	TGCAGCGCGAAGGACAGGTTTAACTATGGCTACACCTTC
many	TRBV30	TRBJ2-5	11	.	CAWSPQETQYF	TGTGCCTGGAGTCCACAAGAGACCCAGTACTTC
many	TRBV27	TRBJ1-1	15	.	CASSLQWGSNTEAFF	TGTGCCAGCAGTCTGCAATGGGGCTCGAACACTGAAGCTTTCTTT
many	TRBV28	TRBJ1-2	15	.	CATLTRRRPNYGYTF	TGTGCCACCCTTACCCGGCGGCGCCCCAACTATGGCTACACCTTC
many	TRBV5-1	TRBJ1-6	15	TRBD1	CASSPEAGGDSPLHF	TGCGCCAGCAGCCCCGAGGCAGGGGGCGATTCACCCCTCCACTTT
few	TRBV5-1	TRBJ1-1	15	.	CASSPTTAGVAEAFF	TGCGCCAGCAGCCCAACTACCGCAGGGGTGGCTGAAGCTTTCTTT
.	TRBV7-2	TRBJ2-7	16	TRBD1	CASSLALGQGSYEQYF	TGTGCCAGCAGCTTAGCGCTGGGACAGGGATCCTACGAGCAGTACTTC
many	TRBV10-3	TRBJ2-5	14	TRBD1	CAISVTGGTETQYF	TGTGCCATCAGCGTTACAGGGGGCACGGAGACCCAGTACTTC
many	TRBV25-1	TRBJ2-3	14	.	CASSEGGGTDTQYF	TGTGCCAGCAGTGAGGGGGGTGGCACAGATACGCAGTATTTT
many	TRBV12-3/TRBV12-4	TRBJ2-6	15	TRBD1	CASAQRAAGGNVLTF	TGTGCCAGCGCACAACGGGCGGCAGGGGGCAACGTCCTGACTTTC